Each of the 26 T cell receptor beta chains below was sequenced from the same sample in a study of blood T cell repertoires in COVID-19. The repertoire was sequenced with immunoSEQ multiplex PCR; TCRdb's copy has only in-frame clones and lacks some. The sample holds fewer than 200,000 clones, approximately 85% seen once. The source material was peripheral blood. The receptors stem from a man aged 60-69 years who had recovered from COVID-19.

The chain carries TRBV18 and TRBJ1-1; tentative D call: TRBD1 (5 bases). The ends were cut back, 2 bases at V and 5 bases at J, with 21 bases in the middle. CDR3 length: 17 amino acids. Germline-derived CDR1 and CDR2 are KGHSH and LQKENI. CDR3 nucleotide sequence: TGTGCCAGCTCACCAGAAGCATTGGCAGGGCAGGGTACTGAAGCTTTCTTT. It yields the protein CASSPEALAGQGTEAFF.

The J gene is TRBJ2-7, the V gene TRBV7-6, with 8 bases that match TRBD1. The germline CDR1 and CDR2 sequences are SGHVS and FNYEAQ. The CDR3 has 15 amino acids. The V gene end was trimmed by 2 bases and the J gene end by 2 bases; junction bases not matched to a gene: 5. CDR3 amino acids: CASSLSDRATYEQYF. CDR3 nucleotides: TGTGCCAGCAGCTTATCGGACAGGGCTACCTACGAGCAGTACTTC.

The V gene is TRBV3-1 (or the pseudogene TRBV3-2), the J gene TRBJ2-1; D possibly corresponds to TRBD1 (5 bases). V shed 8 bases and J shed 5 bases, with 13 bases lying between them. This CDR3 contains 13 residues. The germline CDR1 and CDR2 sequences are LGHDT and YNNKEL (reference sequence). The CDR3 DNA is TGTGCCAGCGTTGCAGGGTCCAACAATGAGCAGTTCTTC. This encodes CASVAGSNNEQFF.

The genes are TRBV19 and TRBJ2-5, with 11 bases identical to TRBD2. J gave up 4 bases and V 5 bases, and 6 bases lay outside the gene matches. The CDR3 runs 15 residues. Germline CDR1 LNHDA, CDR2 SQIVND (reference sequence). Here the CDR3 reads CASSPLAGGVETQYF. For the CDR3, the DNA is TGTGCCAGTAGTCCCCTAGCGGGGGGTGTAGAGACCCAGTACTTC.

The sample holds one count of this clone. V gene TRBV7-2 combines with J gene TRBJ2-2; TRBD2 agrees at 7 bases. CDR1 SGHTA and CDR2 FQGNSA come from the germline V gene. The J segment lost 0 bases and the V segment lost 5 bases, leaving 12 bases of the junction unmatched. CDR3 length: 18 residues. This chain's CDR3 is CASSPGSGLGPNTGELFF. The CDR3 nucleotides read TGTGCCAGCAGCCCAGGCTCCGGACTAGGCCCGAACACCGGGGAGCTGTTTTTT.

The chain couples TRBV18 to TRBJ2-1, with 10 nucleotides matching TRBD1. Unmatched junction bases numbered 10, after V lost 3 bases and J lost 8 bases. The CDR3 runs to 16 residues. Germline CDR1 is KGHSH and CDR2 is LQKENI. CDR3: CASSPRAGQGYDEQFF. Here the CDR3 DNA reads TGTGCCAGCTCACCTCGTGCGGGACAGGGGTATGATGAGCAGTTCTTC. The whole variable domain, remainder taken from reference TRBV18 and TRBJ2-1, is NAGVMQNPRHLVRRRGQEARLRCSPMKGHSHVYWYRQLPEEGLKFMVYLQKENIIDESGMPKERFSAEFPKEGPSILRIQQVVRGDSAAYFCASSPRAGQGYDEQFFGPGTRLTVL.

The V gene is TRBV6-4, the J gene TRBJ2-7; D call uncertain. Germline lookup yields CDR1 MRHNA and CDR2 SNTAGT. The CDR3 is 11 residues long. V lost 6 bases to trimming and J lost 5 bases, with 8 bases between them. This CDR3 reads CASSLQDEQYF. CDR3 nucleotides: TGTGCCAGCAGCTTACAAGACGAGCAGTACTTC.

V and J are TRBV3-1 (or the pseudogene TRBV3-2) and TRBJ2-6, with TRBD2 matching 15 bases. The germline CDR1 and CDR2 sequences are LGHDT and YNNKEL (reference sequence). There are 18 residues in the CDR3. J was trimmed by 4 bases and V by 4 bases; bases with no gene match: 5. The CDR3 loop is CASSLGTSGGLGANVLTF. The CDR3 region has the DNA TGTGCCAGCAGCCTCGGGACTAGCGGGGGGCTGGGGGCCAACGTCCTGACTTTC.

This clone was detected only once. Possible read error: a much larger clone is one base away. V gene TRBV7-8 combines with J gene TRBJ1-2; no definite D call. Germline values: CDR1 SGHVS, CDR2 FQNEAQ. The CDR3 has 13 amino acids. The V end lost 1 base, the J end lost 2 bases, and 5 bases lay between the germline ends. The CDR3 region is CASSLGRNYGYTF. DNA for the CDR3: TGTGCCAGCAGCTTAGGGCGGAACTATGGCTACACCTTC.

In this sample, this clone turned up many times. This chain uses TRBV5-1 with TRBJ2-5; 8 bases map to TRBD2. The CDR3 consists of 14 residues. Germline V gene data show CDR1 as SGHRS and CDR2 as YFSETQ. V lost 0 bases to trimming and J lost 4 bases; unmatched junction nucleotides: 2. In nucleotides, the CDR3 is TGCGCCAGCAGCTTGGTTCGGGGGGGAGAGACCCAGTACTTC. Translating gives CASSLVRGGETQYF.

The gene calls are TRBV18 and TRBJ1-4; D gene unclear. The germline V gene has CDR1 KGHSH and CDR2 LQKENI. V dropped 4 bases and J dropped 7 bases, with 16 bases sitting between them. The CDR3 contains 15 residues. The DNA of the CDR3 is TGTGCCAGCTCACTCGGGCCCTCCGCGGGTGAAAAACTGTTTTTT. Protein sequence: CASSLGPSAGEKLFF.

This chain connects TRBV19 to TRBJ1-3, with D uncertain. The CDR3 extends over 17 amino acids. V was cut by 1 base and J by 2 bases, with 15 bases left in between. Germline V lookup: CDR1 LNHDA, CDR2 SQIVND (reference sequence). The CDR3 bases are TGTGCCAGTAGTATAGTCGGGATCACGGGCGCTGGAAACACCATATATTTT. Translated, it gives CASSIVGITGAGNTIYF.

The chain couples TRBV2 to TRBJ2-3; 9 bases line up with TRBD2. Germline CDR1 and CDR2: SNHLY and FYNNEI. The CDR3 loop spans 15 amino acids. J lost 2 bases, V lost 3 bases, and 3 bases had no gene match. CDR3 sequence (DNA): TGTGCCAGCAGTGAGGAGCGGGGGGTCACAGATACGCAGTATTTT. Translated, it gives CASSEERGVTDTQYF.

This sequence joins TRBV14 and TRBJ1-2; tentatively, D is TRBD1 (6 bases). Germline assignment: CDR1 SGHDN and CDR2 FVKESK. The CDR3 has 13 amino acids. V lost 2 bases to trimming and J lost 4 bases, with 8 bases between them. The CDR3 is CASSQQGLYGYTF. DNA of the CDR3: TGTGCCAGCAGCCAACAGGGGCTCTATGGCTACACCTTC.

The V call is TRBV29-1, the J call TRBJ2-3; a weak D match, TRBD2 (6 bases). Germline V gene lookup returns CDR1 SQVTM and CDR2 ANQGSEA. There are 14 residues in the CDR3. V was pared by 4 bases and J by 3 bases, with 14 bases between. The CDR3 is CSVGRDTPTDTQYF. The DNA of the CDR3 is TGCAGCGTTGGGAGGGATACCCCAACAGATACGCAGTATTTT.

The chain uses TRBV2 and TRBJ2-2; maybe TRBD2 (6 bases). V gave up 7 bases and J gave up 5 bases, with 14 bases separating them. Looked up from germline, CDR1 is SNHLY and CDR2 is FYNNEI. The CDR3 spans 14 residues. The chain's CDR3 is CASKEGWRTGELFF. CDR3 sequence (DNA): TGTGCCAGCAAGGAGGGGTGGAGGACCGGGGAGCTGTTTTTT.

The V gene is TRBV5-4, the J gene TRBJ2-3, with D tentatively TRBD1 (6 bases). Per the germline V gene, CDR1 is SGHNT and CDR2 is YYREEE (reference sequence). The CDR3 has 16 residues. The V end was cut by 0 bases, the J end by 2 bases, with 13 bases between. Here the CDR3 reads CASSLEGGADTDTQYF. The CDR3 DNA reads TGTGCCAGCAGCTTGGAAGGGGGAGCAGACACAGATACGCAGTATTTT. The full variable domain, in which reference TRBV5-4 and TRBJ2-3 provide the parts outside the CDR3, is ETGVTQSPTHLIKTRGQQVTLRCSSQSGHNTVSWYQQALGQGPQFIFQYYREEENGRGNFPPRFSGLQFPNYSSELNVNALELDDSALYLCASSLEGGADTDTQYFGPGTRLTVL.

CDR3 protein: CASSLMQVNTEAFF. CDR3 sequence (DNA): TGTGCCAGCAGCTTAATGCAGGTGAACACTGAAGCTTTCTTT. The chain recombines TRBV7-9 with TRBJ1-1, with D hard to call. V was shortened by 2 bases and J by 0 bases, with 7 bases between the two germline ends. This CDR3 comprises 14 residues. Germline-derived CDR1 and CDR2 are SEHNR and FQNEAQ (reference sequence). Supplemented by reference TRBV7-9 and TRBJ1-1, the full variable domain reads DTGVSQNPRHKITKRGQNVTFRCDPISEHNRLYWYRQTLGQGPEFLTYFQNEAQLEKSRLLSDRFSAERPKGSFSTLEIQRTEQGDSAMYLCASSLMQVNTEAFFGQGTRLTVV.

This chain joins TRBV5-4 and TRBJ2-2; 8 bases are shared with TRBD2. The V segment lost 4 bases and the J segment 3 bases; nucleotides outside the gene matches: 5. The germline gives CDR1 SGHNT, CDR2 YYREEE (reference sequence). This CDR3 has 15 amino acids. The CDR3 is CASSPGTSDTGELFF. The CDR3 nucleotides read TGTGCCAGCAGCCCCGGGACTAGTGACACCGGGGAGCTGTTTTTT.

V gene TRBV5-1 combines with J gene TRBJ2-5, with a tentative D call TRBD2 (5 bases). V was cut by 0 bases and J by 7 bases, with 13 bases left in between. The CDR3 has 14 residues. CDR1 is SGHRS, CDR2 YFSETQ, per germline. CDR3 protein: CASSLGEIVATQYF. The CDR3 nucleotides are TGCGCCAGCAGCTTGGGGGAGATAGTAGCGACCCAGTACTTC.

The CDR3 region is CATRTSGVLEQFF. In DNA, the CDR3 is TGTGCCACCAGGACTAGCGGGGTCTTAGAGCAGTTCTTC. The chain links TRBV6-5 to TRBJ2-1; TRBD2 matches at 12 bases. V lost 10 bases to trimming and J lost 10 bases; unmatched junction nucleotides: 8. Germline V gene sequence: CDR1 MNHEY, CDR2 SVGAGI. The CDR3 extends over 13 amino acids.

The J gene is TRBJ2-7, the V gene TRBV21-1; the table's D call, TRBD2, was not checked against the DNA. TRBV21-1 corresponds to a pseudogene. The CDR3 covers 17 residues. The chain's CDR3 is CASSNQSSVICSYEQYF. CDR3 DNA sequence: TGTGCCAGCAGCAATCAGAGTAGCGTTATCTGCTCCTACGAGCAGTACTTC.

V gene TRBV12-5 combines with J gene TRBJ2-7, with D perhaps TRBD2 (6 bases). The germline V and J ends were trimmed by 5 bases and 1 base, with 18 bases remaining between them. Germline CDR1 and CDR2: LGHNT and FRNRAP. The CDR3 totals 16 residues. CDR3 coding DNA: TGTGCTAGTGGTCTTTCCGGGGGATTAAGTTCCTACGAGCAGTACTTC. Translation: CASGLSGGLSSYEQYF.

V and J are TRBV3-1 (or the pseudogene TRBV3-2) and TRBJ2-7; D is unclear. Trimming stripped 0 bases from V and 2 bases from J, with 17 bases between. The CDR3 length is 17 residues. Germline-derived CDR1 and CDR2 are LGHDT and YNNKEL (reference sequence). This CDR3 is CASSQDRLAVTPYEQYF. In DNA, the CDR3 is TGTGCCAGCAGCCAAGATCGGCTGGCGGTAACCCCCTACGAGCAGTACTTC.

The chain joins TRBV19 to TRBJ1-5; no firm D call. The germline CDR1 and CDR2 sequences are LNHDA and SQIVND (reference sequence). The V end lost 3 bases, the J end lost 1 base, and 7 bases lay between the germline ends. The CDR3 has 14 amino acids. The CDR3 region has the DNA TGTGCCAGTAGTATTCAACACAGCAATCAGCCCCAGCATTTT. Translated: CASSIQHSNQPQHF.

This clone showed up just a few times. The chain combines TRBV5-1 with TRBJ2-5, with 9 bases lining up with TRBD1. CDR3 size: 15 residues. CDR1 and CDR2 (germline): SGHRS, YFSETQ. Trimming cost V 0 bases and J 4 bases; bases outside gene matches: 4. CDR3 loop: CASSLGQGVGETQYF. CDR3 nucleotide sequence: TGCGCCAGCAGCTTGGGACAGGGGGTAGGAGAGACCCAGTACTTC.